The 5 T cell receptor beta chains in this list originate from one sample, sequenced in a study of OX40 agonist ivuxolimab in advanced cancers. The assay was immunoSEQ multiplex PCR, and TCRdb's table has in-frame clones only and misses some. The table lists 25,000 to 30,000 clones, 85% to 90% of them singletons. Sequencing was performed on CD4+ or CD8+ T cells sorted from blood, taken in a trial of the OX40 agonist ivuxolimab. The receptors derive from an adult with an advanced solid tumor such as melanoma, head and neck, liver or kidney cancer.

This chain links TRBV28 with TRBJ2-7, with D possibly being TRBD1 or TRBD2 (5 bases each). The CDR3 has 17 residues. Germline CDR1 reads MDHEN; CDR2 reads SYDVKM. V lost 3 bases to trimming and J lost 3 bases, with 21 bases between them. The CDR3 DNA follows: TGTGCCAGCAGTTTCGCGTTAGGGACGTCGGAATTCTACGAGCAGTACTTC. Its translation: CASSFALGTSEFYEQYF. Full variable domain (outside the CDR3, taken from reference TRBV28 and TRBJ2-7): DVKVTQSSRYLVKRTGEKVFLECVQDMDHENMFWYRQDPGLGLRLIYFSYDVKMKEKGDIPEGYSVSREKKERFSLILESASTNQTSMYLCASSFALGTSEFYEQYFGPGTRLTVT.

V and J are TRBV12-5 and TRBJ2-2, with unresolved D. Germline-derived CDR1 and CDR2 are LGHNT and FRNRAP. This CDR3 comprises 16 residues. V lost 0 bases and J 1 base, leaving 9 bases between the germline ends. Here the CDR3 reads CASGLVWALNTGELFF. CDR3 sequence (DNA): TGTGCTAGTGGTTTGGTGTGGGCCCTGAACACCGGGGAGCTGTTTTTT.

V usage is TRBV7-9 and J usage is TRBJ2-7; D assignment may be TRBD1 or TRBD2 (6 bases each). The CDR3 extends over 14 amino acids. Per germline, CDR1 SEHNR and CDR2 FQNEAQ (reference sequence). V was pared by 5 bases and J by 7 bases, with 18 bases between. Here the CDR3 DNA reads TGTGCCAGCAGCCCAGTTACGGGGGCGGAGGAGCAGTACTTC. Its translation is CASSPVTGAEEQYF. The entire variable domain, with the rest obtained from reference TRBV7-9 and TRBJ2-7, is as follows: DTGVSQNPRHKITKRGQNVTFRCDPISEHNRLYWYRQTLGQGPEFLTYFQNEAQLEKSRLLSDRFSAERPKGSFSTLEIQRTEQGDSAMYLCASSPVTGAEEQYFGPGTRLTVT.

This rearrangement joins TRBV18 to TRBJ2-3, with D unclear. V was clipped by 6 bases and J by 4 bases, with 8 bases between them. Per germline, CDR1 KGHSH and CDR2 LQKENI. The CDR3 covers 12 residues. The CDR3 is CASSRAADTQYF. CDR3 nucleotide sequence: TGTGCCAGCTCCCGAGCTGCAGATACGCAGTATTTT.

The genes are TRBV28 and TRBJ2-3; 16 nucleotides line up with TRBD2. After removal of 6 bases from V and 2 bases from J, the junction contained 14 bases not matched to a gene. CDR1 is MDHEN and CDR2 is SYDVKM in the germline V gene. CDR3 length: 20 amino acids. The chain's CDR3 is CASSDLGTSGRATDTDTQYF. CDR3 DNA: TGTGCCAGCAGCGACCTCGGGACTAGCGGGAGGGCCACGGACACAGATACGCAGTATTTT.